This passage covers 11 T cell receptor beta chains from one sample sequenced in a study of T cells after yellow fever vaccination. TCRdb ran MiXCR on the 5' RACE reads and lists one entry per CDR3 protein. The top ten hold around 0.55% of the sample, which has 300,000 or so distinct CDR3 sequences, 10% to 15% seen once. Sequenced material: CD4+ T cells sorted from PBMCs, taken 45 days after the yellow fever booster vaccination. The source is a man between 25 and 39 years old who received the YFV17D yellow fever vaccine.

Only a few counts were recorded for this clonotype. The V gene is TRBV7-3, the J gene TRBJ2-1; possibly TRBD1 or TRBD2 for D (5 bases each). Trimming cost V 5 bases and J 0 bases, with 11 bases left between them. This CDR3 comprises 15 residues. Germline-derived CDR1 and CDR2 are SGHTA and FQGTGA. CDR3 sequence reads: CASSPRDHSYNEQFF. DNA for the CDR3: TGTGCCAGCAGCCCTAGGGACCACTCCTACAATGAGCAGTTCTTC.

This clonotype occurred a few times. The chain links TRBV20-1 to TRBJ2-3; D possibly corresponds to TRBD1 (6 bases). V lost 6 bases and J lost 11, with 15 bases in between. The CDR3 is 11 residues long. In germline, CDR1 is DFQATT, CDR2 SNEGSKA (reference sequence). CDR3 loop: CSATGSIQQYF. The CDR3 coding sequence is TGCAGTGCAACAGGGTCTATCCAGCAGTATTTT.

This clonotype was detected only a few times. The J gene is TRBJ1-2, the V gene TRBV4-2; maybe TRBD1 (5 bases). This CDR3 is 15 amino acids long. Germline CDR1 is LGHNA and CDR2 is YNFKEQ. V was pared by 0 bases and J by 2 bases, with 10 bases between. CDR3 amino acids: CASSQEYKGNYGYTF. The DNA for the CDR3 is TGTGCCAGCAGCCAAGAGTACAAGGGGAACTATGGCTACACCTTC.

This clonotype was seen more than once but under ten times. V is TRBV5-1 and J is TRBJ2-5; a weak D match, TRBD1 (6 bases). The CDR3 consists of 14 residues. Germline CDR1 SGHRS, CDR2 YFSETQ. V was cut by 4 bases and J by 2 bases, with 12 bases left in between. The CDR3 region has the DNA TGCGCCAGCAGCCAACGACAGGTTCAAGAGACCCAGTACTTC. Translated, it gives CASSQRQVQETQYF.

The chain is built from TRBV20-1 and TRBJ2-3; 9 bases fit TRBD2. The CDR3 extends over 17 amino acids. CDR1 and CDR2 from the germline V gene are DFQATT and SNEGSKA (reference sequence). After removal of 1 base from V and 5 bases from J, the junction contained 13 bases not matched to a gene. The CDR3 nucleotides are TGCAGTGCTAGAGCCCTCCGGGGGACGCGGGAGGGAGATACGCAGTATTTT. Its translation: CSARALRGTREGDTQYF.

There are a few counts of this clonotype. V usage is TRBV5-1 and J usage is TRBJ2-5; D is unclear. The germline V gene encodes CDR1 SGHRS and CDR2 YFSETQ. The V end was cut by 0 bases, the J end by 5 bases, with 8 bases between. This CDR3 is built from 13 residues. This CDR3 is CASSLDLGETQYF. The CDR3, as DNA: TGCGCCAGCAGCTTGGACCTCGGGGAGACCCAGTACTTC.

V gene TRBV4-3 combines with J gene TRBJ2-3; D possibly corresponds to TRBD2 (6 bases). Trimming left V 4 bases short and J 3 bases short, with 20 bases between. This CDR3 region has 17 residues. Germline V gives CDR1 LGHNA, CDR2 YSLEER. For the CDR3, the DNA is TGCGCCAGCAGCCGTGATTATAGCGGATTACCTACAGATACGCAGTATTTT. Its protein is CASSRDYSGLPTDTQYF.

This clonotype was counted many times. The chain joins TRBV20-1 to TRBJ2-1; no firm D call. Germline loops: CDR1 DFQATT, CDR2 SNEGSKA (reference sequence). Deletions cut 6 bases from V and 9 bases from J, with 12 bases between. The CDR3 extends over 11 amino acids. CDR3 sequence (DNA): TGCAGTGCATCTCCTTGGAGTGAGCAGTTCTTC. Protein product: CSASPWSEQFF.

This chain joins TRBV5-5 and TRBJ2-1; TRBD2 aligns across 10 bases. CDR3 length: 16 residues. Trimming cost V 2 bases and J 10 bases; bases outside gene matches: 12. Germline V gene lookup returns CDR1 SGHKS and CDR2 YYEKEE (reference sequence). This CDR3 is CASSFKGLAPPGEQFF. The CDR3, as DNA: TGTGCCAGCAGCTTCAAGGGACTAGCGCCCCCGGGAGAGCAGTTCTTC.

The table lists this clonotype with a few counts. V is TRBV7-6 and J is TRBJ2-1, with 7 positions matching TRBD2. This CDR3 contains 14 residues. The V gene's germline CDR1 is SGHVS and CDR2 FNYEAQ. V lost 2 bases and J lost 8; bases outside the gene matches: 6. CDR3 DNA: TGTGCCAGCAGCTTATTAGCGGCGGGAGATGAGCAGTTCTTC. As protein: CASSLLAAGDEQFF.

This clonotype was counted only a few times. The chain uses TRBV6-1 and TRBJ2-2; TRBD2 might be the D (6 bases). Trimming left V 8 bases short and J 4 bases short, with 14 bases between. The CDR3 totals 14 residues. CDR1 MNHNS and CDR2 SASEGT come from the germline V gene. In DNA form, the CDR3 reads TGTGCCAGCTGGAGCGGGTCGATCACCGGGGAGCTGTTTTTT. Its protein product is CASWSGSITGELFF.